These 27 T cell receptor beta chains originate from one sample sequenced in a study of T cell responses to AZD1222 COVID-19 vaccine. Assay used: immunoSEQ multiplex PCR; TCRdb lists only in-frame clones, some missing. Among about 120,000 clones listed, 70% to 90% were seen once. Sample: peripheral blood, taken on day 0 of AZD1222 vaccination. Receptors originate from an adult in good health.

The CDR3 region has the DNA TGTGCCAGTAGTTCTGATCAGGGCACCAGCAATCAGCCCCAGCATTTT. It translates to CASSSDQGTSNQPQHF. V gene TRBV19 combines with J gene TRBJ1-5, with D possibly being TRBD1 (5 bases). Trimming stripped 5 bases from V and 1 base from J, with 15 bases between. Germline CDR1 reads LNHDA; CDR2 reads SQIVND (reference sequence). This CDR3 spans 16 amino acids.

The CDR3 DNA is TGTGCCAGTACCGATAGCGGGGGGAGGGAGACCCAGTACTTC. Its protein is CASTDSGGRETQYF. This chain uses TRBV19 with TRBJ2-5, with 10 bases fitting TRBD2. Trimming took 7 bases from V and 5 from J; bases not matched to a gene: 7. This CDR3 comprises 14 residues. Germline CDR1 reads LNHDA; CDR2 reads SQIVND (reference sequence).

This clone was seen only once. The CDR3 DNA reads TGTGCCAGCAGCCCCCTGGGACAGCAGCTGGAGACCCAGTACTTC. Translation: CASSPLGQQLETQYF. The chain combines TRBV14 with TRBJ2-5, with 7 positions matching TRBD1. In germline, CDR1 is SGHDN, CDR2 FVKESK. The V gene end was trimmed by 4 bases and the J gene end by 5 bases; junction bases not matched to a gene: 10. The CDR3 spans 15 residues.

The chain joins TRBV19 to TRBJ1-5, with D perhaps TRBD1 (5 bases). The CDR3 contains 16 residues. Germline CDR1 is LNHDA and CDR2 is SQIVND (reference sequence). Trimming shortened V by 3 bases and J by 4 bases, and 16 bases separated the two germline ends. The CDR3 nucleotides are TGTGCCAGTAGTATCCGGGACCCTCTCTTGAATCAGCCCCAGCATTTT. Encoded protein: CASSIRDPLLNQPQHF. Drawing the rest from reference TRBV19 and TRBJ1-5, the complete variable domain is DGGITQSPKYLFRKEGQNVTLSCEQNLNHDAMYWYRQDPGQGLRLIYYSQIVNDFQKGDIAEGYSVSREKKESFPLTVTSAQKNPTAFYLCASSIRDPLLNQPQHFGDGTRLSIL.

The rearrangement links TRBV4-1 to TRBJ2-1, with 8 nucleotides matching TRBD2. V shed 1 base and J 4 bases; nucleotides not matched to a gene: 3. CDR3 length: 15 residues. Germline CDR1 MGHRA, CDR2 YSYEKL. CDR3 region: CASSQVGLGYNEQFF. The CDR3 nucleotides are TGCGCCAGCAGCCAAGTGGGACTAGGTTACAATGAGCAGTTCTTC.

The chain carries TRBV27 and TRBJ2-7; weak D call: TRBD2 (5 bases). This CDR3 is 12 amino acids long. With 4 bases removed from V and 7 bases from J, the gap between germline ends came to 11 bases. CDR1 and CDR2 (germline): MNHEY, SMNVEV (reference sequence). CDR3 coding DNA: TGTGCCAGCAGTTCGCTTCCGGGGGAGCAGTACTTC. The encoded protein is CASSSLPGEQYF.

The chain has TRBV14 and TRBJ1-5; D not resolved. The CDR3 is made up of 13 amino acids. Germline V gene data show CDR1 as SGHDN and CDR2 as FVKESK. With 4 bases removed from V and 2 bases from J, the gap between germline ends came to 6 bases. Written as DNA, the CDR3 is TGTGCCAGCAGCCTTTCGGGCAATCAGCCCCAGCATTTT. Translation gives CASSLSGNQPQHF.

This clone was counted once. This chain joins TRBV3-1 (or the pseudogene TRBV3-2) and TRBJ2-7; either TRBD1 or TRBD2 may fit D (5 bases each). Germline values: CDR1 LGHDT, CDR2 YNNKEL (reference sequence). This CDR3 has 16 residues. The ends were cut back, 1 base at V and 2 bases at J, with 15 bases in the middle. CDR3 sequence: CASSQGAGKRAYEQYF. The CDR3 bases are TGTGCCAGCAGCCAAGGGGCAGGGAAGAGGGCCTACGAGCAGTACTTC.

This sequence joins TRBV19 and TRBJ2-1, with TRBD2 matching 10 bases. The CDR3 contains 14 residues. The V and J ends lost 5 bases and 9 bases, in that order; junction bases with no gene match: 7. Germline V lookup: CDR1 LNHDA, CDR2 SQIVND (reference sequence). CDR3 nucleotide sequence: TGTGCCAGTAGTTCCTCGGGACTAGCGCCTGAGCAGTTCTTC. Translating it yields CASSSSGLAPEQFF.

The chain joins TRBV7-6 to TRBJ2-5, with D possibly being TRBD1 (5 bases). This CDR3 comprises 15 residues. V gave up 5 bases and J gave up 4 bases, with 17 bases separating them. Germline CDR1 reads SGHVS; CDR2 reads FNYEAQ. The CDR3 sequence: CASSPPRGQGETQYF. DNA for the CDR3: TGTGCCAGCAGCCCCCCCCGAGGTCAGGGAGAGACCCAGTACTTC.

This clone was observed once. The V and J genes are TRBV18 and TRBJ2-6, with 7 positions matching TRBD1. CDR1 and CDR2 from the germline V gene are KGHSH and LQKENI. Trimming cost V 3 bases and J 0 bases; bases outside gene matches: 5. This CDR3 is 17 amino acids long. The CDR3 spells CASSPGQRSSGANVLTF. The CDR3 coding sequence is TGTGCCAGCTCACCGGGACAGAGGAGCTCTGGGGCCAACGTCCTGACTTTC.

The rearrangement uses TRBV6-2 or TRBV6-3 and TRBJ1-2; D gene uncertain. The V and J ends lost 2 bases and 8 bases respectively, with 15 bases between them. Germline V gene lookup returns CDR1 MNHEY and CDR2 SVGEGT. The CDR3 extends over 14 amino acids. The CDR3 bases are TGTGCCAGCAGTTACCGAACAACTAATTGGGGCTACACCTTC. Translated, it gives CASSYRTTNWGYTF.

V and J are TRBV27 and TRBJ1-2; D perhaps matches TRBD1 (5 bases). Trimming pared 5 bases from V and 2 bases from J, leaving 15 bases between. The CDR3 has 15 amino acids. The germline CDR1 and CDR2 sequences are MNHEY and SMNVEV (reference sequence). CDR3 residues: CASSPRDGWNYGYTF. In DNA, the CDR3 is TGTGCCAGCAGTCCACGGGACGGATGGAACTATGGCTACACCTTC.

The V gene is TRBV15, the J gene TRBJ2-1, with 7 bases matching TRBD2. The V and J ends lost 0 bases and 13 bases, in that order; junction bases with no gene match: 9. From germline, CDR1 is LNHNV and CDR2 YYDKDF (reference sequence). The CDR3 length is 14 residues. The CDR3 DNA follows: TGTGCCACCAGCAGAGATCGAGCGGGGAGGTACCAGTTCTTC. It translates to CATSRDRAGRYQFF.

This clone appeared a few times. The rearrangement joins TRBV6-1 to TRBJ1-6, with D hard to call. The germline gives CDR1 MNHNS, CDR2 SASEGT. V was pared by 3 bases and J by 10 bases, with 10 bases between. The CDR3 is 13 residues long. For the CDR3, the DNA is TGTGCCAGCAGTGACATAAGTCGGTCACCCCTCCACTTT. It is translated as CASSDISRSPLHF.

A few counts support this clone. V is TRBV27 and J is TRBJ1-5; D is uncertain. Trimming cost V 3 bases and J 5 bases, with 8 bases left between them. The CDR3 consists of 13 residues. CDR1 is MNHEY, CDR2 SMNVEV, per germline (reference sequence). The CDR3 loop is CASSFRLDQPQHF. The CDR3 DNA sequence: TGTGCCAGCAGTTTTCGGCTCGATCAGCCCCAGCATTTT.

This chain joins TRBV27 and TRBJ2-7; a possible D gene is TRBD2 (5 bases). The CDR3 consists of 14 residues. V lost 2 bases, J lost 4 bases, and 12 bases lay in between. CDR1 is MNHEY, CDR2 SMNVEV, per germline (reference sequence). CDR3: CASSLGDAGYEQYF. As DNA, the CDR3 is TGTGCCAGCAGTTTAGGTGACGCGGGTTACGAGCAGTACTTC.

This clone came up a few times. This chain uses TRBV3-1 (or the pseudogene TRBV3-2) with TRBJ2-5, with 8 bases identical to TRBD1. The length of the CDR3 is 12 residues. The germline CDR1 and CDR2 sequences are LGHDT and YNNKEL (reference sequence). Losses at the gene ends were 5 bases for V and 5 bases for J; bases not matched to a gene: 1. The CDR3 DNA reads as TGTGCCAGCAGCGGGGACAGGGAGACCCAGTACTTC. Amino acid sequence: CASSGDRETQYF.

The rearrangement links TRBV19 to TRBJ1-2, with D unclear. Trimming took 6 bases from V and 5 from J, leaving 16 bases between them. The CDR3 loop spans 14 amino acids. CDR1 and CDR2 (germline): LNHDA, SQIVND (reference sequence). In DNA form, the CDR3 reads TGTGCCAGTAGGGAGGTCAGCAAAGGGTATGGCTACACCTTC. This codes for CASREVSKGYGYTF.

The V gene is TRBV6-6, the J gene TRBJ2-5, with no clear D. Between the trimmed V and J ends, which lost 0 bases and 5 bases, there was a span of 4 bases. The CDR3 is 12 residues long. Germline loops: CDR1 MNHNY, CDR2 SVGAGI (reference sequence). CDR3 residues: CASSYSRETQYF. The DNA for the CDR3 is TGTGCCAGCAGTTACTCTAGGGAGACCCAGTACTTC.

The gene calls are TRBV13 and TRBJ2-1; perhaps TRBD2 as D (5 bases). Trimming removed 1 base at V and 8 bases at J, with 18 bases between. Germline V gene data show CDR1 as PRHDT and CDR2 as FYEKMQ (reference sequence). This CDR3 has 16 residues. This CDR3 is CASSLEGEGQEDEQFF. The CDR3 DNA reads as TGTGCCAGCAGCTTAGAGGGAGAGGGCCAAGAGGATGAGCAGTTCTTC.

The V call is TRBV6-5, the J call TRBJ1-2; tentatively, D is TRBD1 (6 bases). Germline V lookup: CDR1 MNHEY, CDR2 SVGAGI. The CDR3 extends over 12 amino acids. V lost 10 bases, J lost 2 bases, and 11 bases lay in between. Here the CDR3 DNA reads TGTGCCATCCGAGGGGGAAACTATGGCTACACCTTC. Protein product: CAIRGGNYGYTF.

The rearrangement uses TRBV7-2 and TRBJ1-2; tentatively, D is TRBD1 (6 bases). Germline values: CDR1 SGHTA, CDR2 FQGNSA. The CDR3 has 13 residues. Trimming removed 5 bases from V and 6 bases from J, with 13 bases in between. The CDR3, as DNA: TGTGCCAGCAGCCTAGACAGGAATGATGGCTACACCTTC. Translating gives CASSLDRNDGYTF.

This chain joins TRBV6-5 and TRBJ1-6, with D unclear. V was shortened by 6 bases and J by 5 bases, with 8 bases between the two germline ends. The germline V gene has CDR1 MNHEY and CDR2 SVGAGI. The CDR3 covers 13 residues. The CDR3 DNA sequence: TGTGCCAGCAGGGAGAGTAATAATTCACCCCTCCACTTT. The encoded protein is CASRESNNSPLHF.

The chain has TRBV28 and TRBJ2-7; D may correspond to TRBD1 or TRBD2 (6 bases each). The V gene's germline CDR1 is MDHEN and CDR2 SYDVKM. Trimming took 7 bases from V and 2 from J, leaving 27 bases between them. The CDR3 loop spans 18 amino acids. The CDR3: CASTVRGVGTTETYEQYF. The CDR3 coding sequence is TGTGCCAGCACCGTTAGGGGGGTGGGGACGACAGAGACCTACGAGCAGTACTTC.

The chain uses TRBV9 and TRBJ1-1; 7 positions match TRBD1. This CDR3 contains 14 residues. Germline trimming cut 4 bases from V and 3 bases from J; bases unmatched to any gene: 6. Germline CDR1 is SGDLS and CDR2 is YYNGEE. CDR3 region: CASSTTGAHTEAFF. The CDR3 region has the DNA TGTGCCAGCAGCACCACAGGGGCGCACACTGAAGCTTTCTTT. The full variable domain, rest sourced from reference TRBV9 and TRBJ1-1, is DSGVTQTPKHLITATGQRVTLRCSPRSGDLSVYWYQQSLDQGLQFLIQYYNGEERAKGNILERFSAQQFPDLHSELNLSSLELGDSALYFCASSTTGAHTEAFFGQGTRLTVV.

This chain connects TRBV24-1 to TRBJ2-7; maybe TRBD1 (5 bases). The CDR3 totals 14 residues. Germline assignment: CDR1 KGHDR and CDR2 SFDVKD. V lost 6 bases to trimming and J lost 2 bases, with 13 bases between them. DNA of the CDR3: TGTGCCACCAGTAATGGTCAGGGTACCTACGAGCAGTACTTC. This translates into CATSNGQGTYEQYF.